This passage covers 5 T cell receptor beta chains from one sample sequenced in a study of identical twins. MiXCR was run by TCRdb on the 5' RACE reads, yielding one entry per CDR3 protein. Found here are about 190,000 distinct CDR3 sequences, about 16% of them singletons; the top ten hold 40%. This same sample was also taken into another study, of T cells expressing NK-cell markers.

Sequenced sample: CD8+ T cells sorted from blood. All receptors come from a young woman in good health.

This clonotype was counted many times. This chain joins TRBV6-5 and TRBJ1-6; D is undetermined. CDR3 length: 15 residues. Trimming pared 2 bases from V and 6 bases from J, leaving 11 bases between. Per the germline V gene, CDR1 is MNHEY and CDR2 is SVGAGI. The CDR3 DNA reads as TGTGCCAGCAGTTACAGTTCGGGCCCTAATTCACCCCTCCACTTT. Residues: CASSYSSGPNSPLHF.

This chain links TRBV7-6 with TRBJ1-6; perhaps TRBD1 as D (5 bases). CDR1 SGHVS and CDR2 FNYEAQ come from the germline V gene. This CDR3 has 17 residues. Trimming took off 0 bases at V and 5 bases at J, with 14 bases between the two ends. In DNA form, the CDR3 reads TGTGCCAGCAGCTTAGCCGGGGGGACTGAGGATAATTCACCCCTCCACTTT. Encoded protein: CASSLAGGTEDNSPLHF.

The V call is TRBV7-6, the J call TRBJ1-1; maybe TRBD1 (5 bases). Trimming cost V 5 bases and J 3 bases, with 13 bases left between them. The CDR3 is made up of 14 amino acids. Germline V gives CDR1 SGHVS, CDR2 FNYEAQ. In DNA, the CDR3 is TGTGCCAGCAGCCCCCCGGGACGGGACACTGAAGCTTTCTTT. This translates into CASSPPGRDTEAFF.

The chain employs TRBV4-1 and TRBJ2-3, with D unresolved. The germline V gene has CDR1 MGHRA and CDR2 YSYEKL. The V end was cut by 1 base, the J end by 6 bases, with 8 bases between. The CDR3 is 13 amino acids. CDR3 in DNA: TGCGCCAGCAGCCAAGTCCCCTTGGATACGCAGTATTTT. The encoded protein is CASSQVPLDTQYF.

This clonotype turned up a few times. This chain connects TRBV4-2 to TRBJ2-3; 8 bases agree with TRBD2. The germline V gene encodes CDR1 LGHNA and CDR2 YNFKEQ. The CDR3 loop spans 17 amino acids. Losses at the gene ends were 0 bases for V and 4 bases for J; bases not matched to a gene: 9. CDR3 sequence reads: CASSQDPGGAGADTQYF. The CDR3 nucleotides are TGTGCCAGCAGCCAAGATCCCGGGGGGGCGGGGGCAGATACGCAGTATTTT.